These T cell receptor beta chains were read from a single sample in a study of shared clonotypes between healthy human individuals. The table came from immunoSEQ multiplex PCR; TCRdb's copy has only in-frame clones and leaves some out. This table has 2.3 million or so clones, approximately 95% appearing once. Material: naive CD4+ T cells from PBMCs. Source of these receptors: a man aged 18-30 years in good health. Some clones in this sample may be carry-over from other donors' samples. Both conserved end residues are part of each CDR3. D genes are given only for firm matches. Not all rows give a size; the values are once, few, many and, for expanded clones, a class.

abundance	v_gene	j_gene	d_gene	CDR3aa	CDR3nt
-	TRBV6-5	TRBJ1-3	-	CASSYSPVGNTIYF	TGTGCCAGCAGTTACTCTCCAGTCGGAAACACCATATATTTT
-	TRBV5-6	TRBJ1-4	-	CASSLKTPQRTNEKLFF	TGTGCCAGCAGCTTGAAGACACCTCAGAGAACTAATGAAAAACTGTTTTTT
-	TRBV5-5	TRBJ2-3	-	CASSLVPGTDTQYF	TGTGCCAGCAGCTTGGTCCCGGGCACAGATACGCAGTATTTT
-	TRBV30	TRBJ2-7	-	CAWRLKRLSEQYF	TGTGCCTGGAGGCTAAAGCGGTTAAGCGAGCAGTACTTC
-	TRBV19	TRBJ2-3	TRBD1	CASSSRPGQQRDTQYF	TGTGCCAGTAGTTCCCGTCCGGGACAGCAAAGGGATACGCAGTATTTT
-	TRBV7-9	TRBJ1-3	-	CASSLQAQSSGNTIYF	TGTGCCAGCAGCTTACAGGCCCAGAGCTCTGGAAACACCATATATTTT
-	TRBV23-1	TRBJ2-7	TRBD1	CASSRGPDRGPYEQYF	TGCGCCAGCAGCCGGGGGCCCGACAGGGGCCCCTACGAGCAGTACTTC
-	TRBV11-3	TRBJ1-1	-	CASSLDPMEPAFF	TGTGCCAGCAGCTTAGATCCCATGGAGCCGGCTTTCTTT
-	TRBV28	TRBJ2-2	-	CASRAGTLNTGELFF	TGTGCCAGCAGAGCCGGGACATTGAACACCGGGGAGCTGTTTTTT
-	TRBV18	TRBJ1-4	-	CASSPRRLGASEKLFF	TGTGCCAGCTCACCAAGACGACTGGGGGCGAGTGAAAAACTGTTTTTT
-	TRBV9	TRBJ2-3	TRBD1	CASSVDRGNSDTQYF	TGTGCCAGCAGCGTCGACAGGGGGAACTCCGATACGCAGTATTTT
-	TRBV7-9	TRBJ2-3	-	CATQGTGRGDTQYF	TGTGCCACTCAAGGCACCGGGAGAGGAGATACGCAGTATTTT
-	TRBV6-5	TRBJ2-3	TRBD1	CASSQGGTGVNTQYF	TGTGCCAGCAGCCAAGGGGGGACAGGGGTAAATACGCAGTATTTT
-	TRBV27	TRBJ2-1	-	CASQPARLAYNEQFF	TGTGCCAGCCAACCCGCCCGACTAGCCTACAATGAGCAGTTCTTC
-	TRBV28	TRBJ1-2	-	CASRQNGYTF	TGTGCCAGCAGACAGAATGGCTACACCTTC
-	TRBV4-2	TRBJ2-7	TRBD2	CASSQVATSGTSYEQYF	TGTGCCAGCAGCCAAGTCGCGACTAGCGGGACTTCTTACGAGCAGTACTTC
-	TRBV27	TRBJ2-2	TRBD2	CASKFLAGTGELFF	TGTGCCAGCAAATTTCTAGCGGGCACCGGGGAGCTGTTTTTT
-	TRBV6-1	TRBJ2-2	-	CASSERSTNTGELFF	TGTGCCAGCAGTGAACGCTCAACTAACACCGGGGAGCTGTTTTTT
-	TRBV7-2	TRBJ2-2	-	CASSLFPSGGPNTGELFF	TGTGCCAGCAGCTTATTCCCCAGCGGCGGGCCGAACACCGGGGAGCTGTTTTTT
-	TRBV5-6	TRBJ2-5	TRBD2	CASSSLGGDQETQYF	TGTGCCAGCAGCTCCCTCGGGGGGGACCAAGAGACCCAGTACTTC
-	TRBV6-1	TRBJ2-7	-	CASSEGYSGSYESYEQYF	TGTGCCAGCAGTGAAGGCTATAGTGGGTCCTATGAGTCCTACGAGCAGTACTTC
-	TRBV28	TRBJ1-1	TRBD1	CASSSTGGGRAEAFF	TGTGCCAGCAGTTCGACAGGGGGAGGGAGGGCTGAAGCTTTCTTT
-	TRBV5-1	TRBJ2-1	-	CASSLQVTRGSYNEQFF	TGCGCCAGCAGCTTACAGGTTACGCGGGGCTCCTACAATGAGCAGTTCTTC
-	TRBV6-6	TRBJ2-7	-	CASSYSFRGLTYEQYF	TGTGCCAGCAGTTACTCTTTTCGGGGACTTACCTACGAGCAGTACTTC
-	TRBV4-1	TRBJ2-6	TRBD1	CASSSYTRDRGSGANVLTF	TGCGCCAGCAGCTCCTACACCCGGGACAGGGGTTCTGGGGCCAACGTCCTGACTTTC
-	TRBV28	TRBJ2-3	-	CASSFAGKLSTDTQYF	TGTGCCAGCAGTTTTGCAGGGAAACTGAGCACAGATACGCAGTATTTT
-	TRBV13	TRBJ2-3	-	CASSGGAGPRGTDTQYF	TGTGCCAGCAGCGGCGGAGCGGGACCTAGGGGGACAGATACGCAGTATTTT
once	TRBV28	TRBJ2-7	-	CASSSLRGREQYF	TGTGCCAGCAGTTCGCTCCGAGGTCGGGAGCAGTACTTC
-	TRBV6-5	TRBJ2-7	TRBD1	CASSSPTGSSYEQYF	TGTGCCAGCAGTTCTCCGACAGGGAGCTCCTACGAGCAGTACTTC
-	TRBV7-3	TRBJ2-1	-	CASSLSRGTYNEQFF	TGTGCCAGCAGCTTATCCCGGGGGACCTATAATGAGCAGTTCTTC
-	TRBV28	TRBJ1-3	-	CASSPGGTPSGNTIYF	TGTGCCAGCAGCCCGGGGGGGACACCCTCTGGAAACACCATATATTTT
-	TRBV15	TRBJ2-7	TRBD1	CATSRAGTGVYEQYF	TGTGCCACCAGCAGAGCTGGGACAGGGGTCTACGAGCAGTACTTC
-	TRBV5-4	TRBJ2-3	-	CASSSYTDTQYF	TGTGCCAGCAGCAGCTACACAGATACGCAGTATTTT
-	TRBV6-6	TRBJ2-5	TRBD1	CASRPGQQETQYF	TGTGCCAGCAGGCCGGGACAGCAAGAGACCCAGTACTTC
-	TRBV2	TRBJ1-1	-	CASSEGYAGRTEAFF	TGTGCCAGCAGTGAAGGCTACGCAGGGCGGACTGAAGCTTTCTTT
-	TRBV4-3	TRBJ2-7	TRBD1	CASSHTGTASYEQYF	TGCGCCAGCAGCCATACCGGGACAGCCTCCTACGAGCAGTACTTC
-	TRBV6-1	TRBJ1-5	TRBD1	CASRGDRTLNQPQHF	TGTGCCAGCAGAGGGGACAGGACGCTCAATCAGCCCCAGCATTTT
-	TRBV2	TRBJ1-2	-	CASSQDRGGYTF	TGTGCCAGCAGTCAGGACAGAGGTGGCTACACCTTC
-	TRBV27	TRBJ1-2	-	CASSPRGGGLEGGYTF	TGTGCCAGCAGTCCCCGTGGGGGGGGCTTGGAGGGAGGCTACACCTTC